This T cell receptor (beta chain) was captured by sequencing in a study of T cells in Graves' hyperthyroidism and ophthalmopathy. What was amplified from RNA transcripts were TCR beta CDR3 regions. Researchers ran a first-round RT-PCR on the TCR CDR3 using the HTBI primer set. MiXCR was run by TCRdb on the multiplex PCR reads, yielding one entry per CDR3 protein. The top ten clones hold 3.5% to 4.5% of a sample with 550,000 to 700,000 distinct CDR3 sequences, under 15% of them seen once. V lost 4 bases, J lost 5 bases, and 6 bases lay in between. The CDR3 is made up of 12 amino acids. Germline assignment: CDR1 SEHNR and CDR2 FQNEAQ (reference sequence).

The source is a woman in her 40s with Graves' ophthalmopathy. The material sequenced was blood. This sequence joins TRBV7-9 and TRBJ1-5; D call uncertain. CDR3 nucleotide sequence: TGTGCCAGCAGCTCCCTTGATCAGCCCCAGCATTTT. This sequence encodes CASSSLDQPQHF.